The 26 T cell receptor beta chains below all came from one sample that was sequenced in a study of molecular identifiers for immune sequencing clone quantification listed by TCRdb under 2018. Libraries came from PCR. TCRdb names NextSeq 500 as the instrument used. In TCRdb, the public reads were trimmed at Q25 with fastp and aligned with MiXCR, with productive beta chains retained. Here each entry gathers all rows of one CDR3 protein and keeps the most common genes and DNA. This sample has hundreds of thousands of distinct CDR3 sequences in its table, and about 25% of those were observed once. Roughly 0.83% of the sample belongs to the ten largest clones. Specimen: naive CD8+ T cells from blood, with Jurkat cell RNA spiked in. The sample's cell subset or site, from its label and the paper: FACS-sorted CD8+CD4-CCR7+CD45RA+ naive T cells. The receptors originated from a human donor in good health. Some libraries in this study had Jurkat cell RNA spiked in.

In its sample, this clonotype was seen many times. The V gene is TRBV27, the J gene TRBJ1-4; maybe TRBD1 (5 bases). This CDR3 is built from 15 residues. CDR1 is MNHEY, CDR2 SMNVEV, per germline (reference sequence). Between the trimmed V and J ends, which lost 3 bases and 7 bases, there was a span of 15 bases. The chain's CDR3 is CASSFHRSTGEKLFF. The DNA of the CDR3 is TGTGCCAGCAGTTTCCACAGGTCGACGGGTGAAAAACTGTTTTTT.

This clonotype came up a few times. The genes are TRBV4-1 and TRBJ2-1, with unresolved D. Germline assignment: CDR1 MGHRA and CDR2 YSYEKL. V was clipped by 4 bases and J by 8 bases, with 9 bases between them. This CDR3 is built from 12 residues. The DNA for the CDR3 is TGCGCCAGCAGCCCCCACTCGGATGAGCAGTTCTTC. Encoded protein: CASSPHSDEQFF.

The chain joins TRBV13 to TRBJ1-3; 7 bases match TRBD1. CDR3 size: 16 residues. Losses at the gene ends were 5 bases for V and 0 bases for J; bases not matched to a gene: 7. CDR1 and CDR2 (germline): PRHDT, FYEKMQ (reference sequence). CDR3 loop: CASSEGQLSSGNTIYF. CDR3 coding DNA: TGTGCCAGCAGCGAGGGACAGCTCAGCTCTGGAAACACCATATATTTT.

The V and J genes are TRBV9 and TRBJ2-5; perhaps TRBD2 as D (5 bases). V lost 1 base, J lost 4 bases, and 11 bases lay in between. The CDR3 spans 14 residues. Germline loops: CDR1 SGDLS, CDR2 YYNGEE. The CDR3 coding sequence is TGTGCCAGCAGCGTATTTGGACTTCCAGAGACCCAGTACTTC. Encoded protein: CASSVFGLPETQYF.

The table lists this clonotype with a few counts. This chain links TRBV20-1 with TRBJ2-7; 9 nucleotides align to TRBD1. The length of the CDR3 is 21 residues. Trimming removed 1 base from V and 3 bases from J; junction bases left unmatched: 25. The germline CDR1 and CDR2 sequences are DFQATT and SNEGSKA (reference sequence). The CDR3 bases are TGCAGTGCTAGAGCTGCGGATATGTGGCGGGACAGGGCTATTCCGGACTACGAGCAGTACTTC. Its protein is CSARAADMWRDRAIPDYEQYF.

Note on this clonotype: The conserved final phenylalanine or tryptophan is absent from the CDR3, which likely points to a read error. In nucleotides, the CDR3 is TGCGCCAGCAGCCCCGAGGTCTTTGCCAAAAACATTCAGTACATC. Encoded protein: CASSPEVFAKNIQYI. V gene TRBV4-3 combines with J gene TRBJ2-4; D is uncertain. The CDR3 contains 15 residues. Per germline, CDR1 LGHNA and CDR2 YSLEER. The ends were cut back, 4 bases at V and 1 base at J, with 11 bases in the middle.

This clonotype was detected ten times or more. V usage is TRBV7-8 and J usage is TRBJ1-5; TRBD1 matches 9 bases. Trimming at V came to 2 bases and at J to 3 bases, leaving 5 bases not matched to a gene. The CDR3 loop spans 16 amino acids. The germline V gene has CDR1 SGHVS and CDR2 FQNEAQ. This chain's CDR3 is CASSLLGQGSNQPQHF. The CDR3 coding sequence is TGTGCCAGCAGCTTACTGGGACAGGGCTCCAATCAGCCCCAGCATTTT.

The table lists this clonotype with many counts. The chain's CDR3 is CASSVEAMSHEQYF. In DNA, the CDR3 is TGTGCCAGCAGCGTAGAGGCTATGAGCCACGAGCAGTACTTC. The rearrangement joins TRBV9 to TRBJ2-7; the D is unclear. Per germline, CDR1 SGDLS and CDR2 YYNGEE. The V gene lost 0 bases and the J gene lost 5 bases, with 12 bases spanning the gap. The CDR3 has 14 amino acids.

As regards this clonotype: At one end the junction does not follow the germline gene, possibly because of a read error. The V and J genes are TRBV4-3 and TRBJ2-7; tentatively, D is TRBD1 or TRBD2 (5 bases each). From germline, CDR1 is LGHNA and CDR2 YSLEER. This CDR3 region has 14 residues. CDR3 residues: CASSQGGIGYEQCF. CDR3 nucleotides: TGCGCCAGCAGCCAAGGGGGGATAGGCTACGAGCAGTGCTTC.

This clonotype was found many times. The chain has TRBV5-4 and TRBJ1-1; D is uncertain. CDR1 SGHNT and CDR2 YYREEE come from the germline V gene (reference sequence). The CDR3 loop spans 13 amino acids. V was trimmed by 4 bases and J by 2 bases, leaving 9 bases between them. DNA for the CDR3: TGTGCCAGCAGCAGACCGTCAAACACTGAAGCTTTCTTT. Translation gives CASSRPSNTEAFF.

The rearrangement uses TRBV20-1 and TRBJ2-1; D is ambiguous. This CDR3 is 14 amino acids long. The V end was cut by 3 bases, the J end by 7 bases, with 16 bases between. Germline-derived CDR1 and CDR2 are DFQATT and SNEGSKA (reference sequence). CDR3 region: CSASASVKPNEQFF. The CDR3 bases are TGCAGTGCTAGTGCCTCGGTCAAACCTAATGAGCAGTTCTTC.

Of note for this clonotype: At one of its ends the junction is not consistent with the germline gene, which may arise from a read error. The chain links TRBV6-1 to TRBJ1-6; 7 bases fit TRBD1. The CDR3 covers 16 residues. Germline V gives CDR1 MNHNS, CDR2 SASEGT. The CDR3 reads CASRNRGSSYNSPFHF. As DNA, the CDR3 is TGTGCCAGCAGAAACAGGGGTAGCTCCTATAATTCACCCTTCCACTTT.

This clonotype has at least ten counts. The chain couples TRBV7-9 to TRBJ2-5; 11 bases align to TRBD2. V dropped 5 bases and J dropped 1; count of bases not matched to a gene: 9. CDR3 size: 17 residues. Germline CDR1 is SEHNR and CDR2 is FQNEAQ (reference sequence). Here the CDR3 DNA reads TGTGCCAGCAGCCCCAAGGCTAGCGGGGGGCTCCAAGAGACCCAGTACTTC. Translation gives CASSPKASGGLQETQYF.

Remarks on this clonotype: The junction and the germline gene differ at one end; a read error may be behind it. The rearrangement joins TRBV4-2 to TRBJ1-5; D unresolved. This CDR3 region has 16 residues. Looked up from germline, CDR1 is LGHNA and CDR2 is YNFKEQ. CDR3 in amino acids: CARRQASWVPNQPPHF. In DNA, the CDR3 is TGTGCCCGCCGCCAAGCTTCCTGGGTCCCCAATCAGCCCCCGCATTTT.

A note on this clonotype: The final CDR3 position lacks the conserved phenylalanine or tryptophan, pointing to a likely read error. The genes are TRBV7-2 and TRBJ2-7, with D unresolved. CDR1 and CDR2 (germline): SGHTA, FQGNSA. The CDR3 runs 13 residues. The CDR3 DNA follows: TGTGCCACCAGCCCCTCGCTCCCCAACGAGCAGTACAAC. As protein: CATSPSLPNEQYN.

Concerning this clonotype: Because the CDR3 is missing its conserved closing phenylalanine or tryptophan, this is likely a read error. This chain uses TRBV4-1 with TRBJ2-7, with 9 bases matching TRBD1. In germline, CDR1 is MGHRA, CDR2 YSYEKL. The CDR3 runs to 16 residues. V lost 1 base, J lost 2 bases, and 6 bases stayed unmatched. CDR3 loop: CASSQAPGQGPYEQYL. In nucleotides, the CDR3 is TGCGCCAGCAGCCAAGCCCCGGGACAGGGTCCCTACGAGCAGTACCTC.

In its sample, this clonotype was seen once. At one end, the junction sequence differs from germline, possibly due to a read error. J is TRBJ2-6 and V is TRBV12-3 or TRBV12-4; D tentatively reads TRBD1 or TRBD2 (5 bases each). The CDR3 is 17 residues long. CDR3 sequence reads: CASRPRDVHAGATVLPF. DNA for the CDR3: TGTGCCAGCAGACCCCGGGACGTACATGCTGGGGCCACCGTCCTGCCTTTC.

There are many counts of this clonotype. The rearrangement uses TRBV18 and TRBJ2-7, with 8 nucleotides matching TRBD2. V shed 4 bases and J 5 bases; nucleotides not matched to a gene: 10. The CDR3 consists of 15 residues. Germline V lookup: CDR1 KGHSH, CDR2 LQKENI. The DNA of the CDR3 is TGTGCCAGCTCACTAGCGGGGCGGGGGAGCGACGAGCAGTACTTC. Encoded protein: CASSLAGRGSDEQYF. Using reference TRBV18 and TRBJ2-7 for the parts outside the CDR3, the full variable domain is NAGVMQNPRHLVRRRGQEARLRCSPMKGHSHVYWYRQLPEEGLKFMVYLQKENIIDESGMPKERFSAEFPKEGPSILRIQQVVRGDSAAYFCASSLAGRGSDEQYFGPGTRLTVT.

This clonotype was detected ten times or more. The V call is TRBV12-3 or TRBV12-4, the J call TRBJ2-3; 10 bases agree with TRBD2. V lost 5 bases and J lost 2; bases outside the gene matches: 7. The CDR3 loop spans 16 amino acids. CDR3 nucleotides: TGTGCCAGCAGTCCCACCGGGACTAGCGACACAGATACGCAGTATTTT. It specifies CASSPTGTSDTDTQYF.

This clonotype was found many times. The chain links TRBV28 to TRBJ2-4, with TRBD2 as a possible D gene (5 bases). CDR3 size: 15 residues. Trimming took off 2 bases at V and 4 bases at J, with 12 bases between the two ends. The germline V gene has CDR1 MDHEN and CDR2 SYDVKM. CDR3 sequence reads: CASSLGGPSKNIQYF. CDR3 nucleotide sequence: TGTGCCAGCAGTTTAGGAGGTCCCTCAAAAAACATTCAGTACTTC.

The gene calls are TRBV11-2 and TRBJ2-7; D not resolved. CDR3 length equals 13 residues. Trimming took 4 bases from V and 3 from J, leaving 10 bases between them. The germline gives CDR1 SGHAT, CDR2 FQNNGV. Here the CDR3 reads CASSSNPYYEQYF. In DNA, the CDR3 is TGTGCCAGCAGCTCCAACCCGTACTACGAGCAGTACTTC.

As concerns this clonotype: This could be a read error, since a much larger clone is one nucleotide away. It is likely a read error, because the conserved phenylalanine at the end of the CDR3 is missing. This rearrangement joins TRBV20-1 to TRBJ2-7; tentative D call: TRBD2 (6 bases). The V end lost 3 bases, the J end lost 2 bases, and 14 bases lay between the germline ends. The germline CDR1 and CDR2 sequences are DFQATT and SNEGSKA (reference sequence). CDR3 size: 14 residues. For the CDR3, the DNA is TGCAGTGCTAGCTTCGGGGGTGAAACCTACGAGCAGTACTCC. Amino acids: CSASFGGETYEQYS.

This clonotype appeared a few times. V usage is TRBV6-5 and J usage is TRBJ2-7, with unresolved D. Looked up from germline, CDR1 is MNHEY and CDR2 is SVGAGI. V lost 0 bases and J 3 bases, leaving 12 bases between the germline ends. The CDR3 loop spans 15 amino acids. For the CDR3, the DNA is TGTGCCAGCAGTTACTCGATGTGGGATGTCTACGAGCAGTACTTC. Translation gives CASSYSMWDVYEQYF.

To note about this clonotype: An end of the junction does not agree with germline; a read error may underlie this. V and J are TRBV12-3 or TRBV12-4 and TRBJ1-4; D may be TRBD1 (5 bases). CDR3 size: 15 residues. The CDR3: CAGSPNRILNEKLFF. CDR3 bases: TGTGCCGGCAGTCCCAACAGGATACTAAATGAAAAACTGTTTTTT.

This clonotype was observed many times. This chain links TRBV25-1 with TRBJ2-2; 15 bases are shared with TRBD2. The length of the CDR3 is 17 residues. Germline trimming cut 8 bases from V and 4 bases from J; bases unmatched to any gene: 8. The germline CDR1 and CDR2 sequences are MGHDK and SYGVNS. CDR3 DNA sequence: TGTGCCAGCCTAGGGACTAGCGGGAGGAAGGGCACCGGGGAGCTGTTTTTT. The encoded protein is CASLGTSGRKGTGELFF.

This clonotype was detected only a few times. J is TRBJ2-1 and V is TRBV30; 11 bases line up with TRBD2. J was trimmed by 10 bases and V by 7 bases; bases with no gene match: 9. The CDR3 contains 13 residues. Per germline, CDR1 GTSNPN and CDR2 SVGIG (reference sequence). The CDR3 sequence: CASSLAGVGEQFF. As DNA, the CDR3 is TGTGCCTCCTCACTAGCGGGAGTAGGCGAGCAGTTCTTC. Drawing the rest from reference TRBV30 and TRBJ2-1, the complete variable domain is SQTIHQWPATLVQPVGSPLSLECTVEGTSNPNLYWYRQAAGRGLQLLFYSVGIGQISSEVPQNLSASRPQDRQFILSSKKLLLSDSGFYLCASSLAGVGEQFFGPGTRLTVL.